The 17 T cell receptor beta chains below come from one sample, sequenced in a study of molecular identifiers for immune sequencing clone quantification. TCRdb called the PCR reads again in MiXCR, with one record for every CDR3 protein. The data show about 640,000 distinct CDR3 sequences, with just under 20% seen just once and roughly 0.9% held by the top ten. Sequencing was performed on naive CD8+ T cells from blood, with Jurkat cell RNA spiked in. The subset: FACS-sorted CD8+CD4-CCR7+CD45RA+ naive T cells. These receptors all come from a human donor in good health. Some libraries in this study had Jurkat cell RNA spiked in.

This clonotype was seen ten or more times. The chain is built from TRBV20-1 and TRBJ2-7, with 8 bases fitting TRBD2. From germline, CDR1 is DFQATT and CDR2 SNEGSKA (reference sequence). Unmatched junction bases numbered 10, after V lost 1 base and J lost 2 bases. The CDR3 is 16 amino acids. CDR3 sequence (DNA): TGCAGTGCTAGAGCCCTAATACTAGCGGTCACCTACGAGCAGTACTTC. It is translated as CSARALILAVTYEQYF.

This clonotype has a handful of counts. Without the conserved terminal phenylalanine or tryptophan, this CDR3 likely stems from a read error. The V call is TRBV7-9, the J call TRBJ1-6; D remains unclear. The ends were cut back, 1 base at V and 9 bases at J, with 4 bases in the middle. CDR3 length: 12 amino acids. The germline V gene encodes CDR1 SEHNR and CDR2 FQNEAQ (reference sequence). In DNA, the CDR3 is TGTGCCAGCAGCTTAGGCGCTTCACCCCTCCACTCT. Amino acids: CASSLGASPLHS.

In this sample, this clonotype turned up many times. The CDR3 nucleotides are TGTGCCAGTAGTCACGACACATATAGCAATCAGCCCCAGCATTTT. It codes for CASSHDTYSNQPQHF. The rearrangement links TRBV19 to TRBJ1-5; D is undetermined. The V and J ends lost 5 bases and 0 bases respectively, with 11 bases between them. Germline CDR1 reads LNHDA; CDR2 reads SQIVND (reference sequence). CDR3 size: 15 residues.

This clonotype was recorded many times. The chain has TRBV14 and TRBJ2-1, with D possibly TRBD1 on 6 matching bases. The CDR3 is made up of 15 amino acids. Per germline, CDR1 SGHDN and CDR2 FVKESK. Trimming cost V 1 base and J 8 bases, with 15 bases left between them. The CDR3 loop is CASSQGTVTPDEQFF. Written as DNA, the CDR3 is TGTGCCAGCAGCCAAGGGACAGTCACTCCCGATGAGCAGTTCTTC.

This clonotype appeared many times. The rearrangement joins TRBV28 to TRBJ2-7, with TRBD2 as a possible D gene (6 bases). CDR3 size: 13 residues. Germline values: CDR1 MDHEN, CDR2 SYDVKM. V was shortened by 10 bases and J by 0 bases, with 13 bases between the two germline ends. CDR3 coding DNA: TGTGCCACCGGGGGAGCAGACTCCTACGAGCAGTACTTC. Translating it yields CATGGADSYEQYF.

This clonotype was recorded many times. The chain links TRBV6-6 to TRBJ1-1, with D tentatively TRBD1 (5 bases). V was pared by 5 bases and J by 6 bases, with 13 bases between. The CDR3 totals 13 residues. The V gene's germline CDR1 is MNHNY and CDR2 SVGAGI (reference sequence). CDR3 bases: TGTGCCAGCAGTCACGACGTGGGGGCTGAAGCTTTCTTT. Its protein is CASSHDVGAEAFF.

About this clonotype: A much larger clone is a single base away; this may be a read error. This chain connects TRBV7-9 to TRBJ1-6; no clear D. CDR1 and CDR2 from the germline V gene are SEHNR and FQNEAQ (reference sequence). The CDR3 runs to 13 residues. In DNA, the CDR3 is TGTGCCAGCAGCTTAGGGAATAATTCACCCCCCCACTTT. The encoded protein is CASSLGNNSPPHF.

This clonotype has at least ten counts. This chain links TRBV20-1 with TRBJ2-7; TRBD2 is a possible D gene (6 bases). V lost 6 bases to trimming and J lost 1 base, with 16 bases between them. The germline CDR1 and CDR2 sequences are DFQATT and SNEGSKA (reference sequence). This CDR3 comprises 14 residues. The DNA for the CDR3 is TGCAGTGCCTCCGGGCGGGGCTTTTCCTACGAGCAGTACTTC. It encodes CSASGRGFSYEQYF.

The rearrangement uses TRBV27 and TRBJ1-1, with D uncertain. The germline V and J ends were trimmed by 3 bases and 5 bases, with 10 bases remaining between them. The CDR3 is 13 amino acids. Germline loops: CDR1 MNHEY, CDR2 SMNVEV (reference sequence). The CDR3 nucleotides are TGTGCCAGCAGTTTTGGGAGTGGGACTGAAGCTTTCTTT. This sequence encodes CASSFGSGTEAFF.

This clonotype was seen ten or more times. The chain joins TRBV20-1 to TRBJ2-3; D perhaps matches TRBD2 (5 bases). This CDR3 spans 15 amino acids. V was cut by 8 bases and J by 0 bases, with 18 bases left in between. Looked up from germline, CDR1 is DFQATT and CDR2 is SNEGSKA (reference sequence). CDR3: CSTSSLAESTDTQYF. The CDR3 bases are TGCAGTACCTCCTCCCTAGCTGAGAGCACAGATACGCAGTATTTT.

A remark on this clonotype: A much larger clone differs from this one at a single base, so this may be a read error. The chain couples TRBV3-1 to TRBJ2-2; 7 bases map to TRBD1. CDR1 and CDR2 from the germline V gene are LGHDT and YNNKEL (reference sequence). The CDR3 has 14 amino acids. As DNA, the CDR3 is TGTGCCAGCAGACTACAGGGGAACGCCGGGGAGCTGTTTTTT. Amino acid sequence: CASRLQGNAGELFF.

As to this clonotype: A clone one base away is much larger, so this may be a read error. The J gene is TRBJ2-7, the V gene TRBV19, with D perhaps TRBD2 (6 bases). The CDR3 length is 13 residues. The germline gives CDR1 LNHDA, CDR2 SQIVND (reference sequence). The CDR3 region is CACRVGGGYEQYF. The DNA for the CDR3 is TGTGCCTGTAGAGTCGGGGGAGGATACGAGCAGTACTTC.

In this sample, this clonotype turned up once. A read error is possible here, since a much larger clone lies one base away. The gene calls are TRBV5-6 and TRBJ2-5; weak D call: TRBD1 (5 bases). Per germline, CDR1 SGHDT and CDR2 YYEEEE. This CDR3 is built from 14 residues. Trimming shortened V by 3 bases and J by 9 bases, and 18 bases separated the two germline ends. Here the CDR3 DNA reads TGTGCCAGCAGCTCGAAGACAGACGGGTTGCCCCAGTACTTC. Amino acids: CASSSKTDGLPQYF.

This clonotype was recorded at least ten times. The CDR3 DNA reads as TGTGCCAGTAGTATAGATCGCGGGGAGCTGTTTTTT. This sequence encodes CASSIDRGELFF. The chain combines TRBV19 with TRBJ2-2; D unresolved. Looked up from germline, CDR1 is LNHDA and CDR2 is SQIVND (reference sequence). Trimming left V 0 bases short and J 7 bases short, with 3 bases between. The CDR3 totals 12 residues.

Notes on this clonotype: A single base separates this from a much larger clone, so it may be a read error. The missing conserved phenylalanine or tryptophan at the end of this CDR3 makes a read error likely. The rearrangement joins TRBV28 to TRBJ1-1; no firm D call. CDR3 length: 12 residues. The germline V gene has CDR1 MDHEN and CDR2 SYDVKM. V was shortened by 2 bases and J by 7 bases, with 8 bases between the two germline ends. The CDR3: CASSLDRVEAFL. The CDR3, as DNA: TGTGCCAGCAGTTTAGATCGGGTTGAAGCTTTCCTT.

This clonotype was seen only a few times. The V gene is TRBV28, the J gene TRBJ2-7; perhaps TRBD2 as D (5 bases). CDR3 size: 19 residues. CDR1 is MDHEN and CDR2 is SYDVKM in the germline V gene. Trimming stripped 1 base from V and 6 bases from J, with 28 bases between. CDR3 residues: CASSLLSSKVEGLGIEQYF. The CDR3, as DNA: TGTGCCAGCAGTTTATTAAGCTCGAAGGTAGAGGGTTTAGGTATCGAGCAGTACTTC.

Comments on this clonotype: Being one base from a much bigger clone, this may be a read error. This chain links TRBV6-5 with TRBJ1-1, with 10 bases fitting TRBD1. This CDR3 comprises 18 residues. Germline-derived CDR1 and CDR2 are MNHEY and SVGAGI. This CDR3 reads CASSYYTGTGDMNTKAFF. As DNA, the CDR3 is TGTGCCAGCAGTTACTACACCGGGACAGGGGACATGAACACTAAAGCTTTCTTT.